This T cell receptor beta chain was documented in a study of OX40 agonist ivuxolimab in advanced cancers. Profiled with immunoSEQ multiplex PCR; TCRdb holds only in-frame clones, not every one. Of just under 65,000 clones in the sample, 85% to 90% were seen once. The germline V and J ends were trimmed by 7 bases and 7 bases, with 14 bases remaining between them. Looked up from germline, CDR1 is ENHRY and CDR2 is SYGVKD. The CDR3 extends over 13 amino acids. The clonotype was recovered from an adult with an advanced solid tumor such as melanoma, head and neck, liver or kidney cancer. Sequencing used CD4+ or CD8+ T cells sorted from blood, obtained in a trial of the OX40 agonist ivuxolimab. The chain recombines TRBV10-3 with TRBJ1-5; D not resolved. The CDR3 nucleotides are TGTGCCATCACTCCCTCCTCAGAGCAGCCCCAGCATTTT. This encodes CAITPSSEQPQHF.